This T cell receptor beta chain comes out of a study of blood T cell repertoires in COVID-19. Study-level background: The analysed material was cDNA or gDNA that came from T cells, B-cell-depleted T cells, or PBMCs.

Produced via immunoSEQ multiplex PCR; TCRdb's table is partial and in-frame only. The sample lists fewer than 150,000 clones; less than 85% were seen once. The CDR3 loop spans 13 amino acids. Germline CDR1 and CDR2: SGDLS and YYNGEE. Losses at the gene ends were 6 bases for V and 7 bases for J; bases not matched to a gene: 4. The receptor was derived from a man over 45 with acute or convalescent COVID-19. The sample consisted of peripheral blood. This chain uses TRBV9 with TRBJ2-1; 10 bases are a match to TRBD2. In DNA, the CDR3 is TGTGCCAGCACTACTAGCGGGATAAATGAGCAGTTCTTC. Amino acids: CASTTSGINEQFF.